The 3 T cell receptor beta chains presented below share a single source sample, sequenced in a study of blood T cell repertoires in COVID-19 (dated by TCRdb to about 2020). Receptor libraries were prepared by the immunoSEQ multiplex PCR assay. The clones in this table, taken by TCRdb from immuneACCESS, are in-frame only. Not every clone is retained; where verified, under half of the shortfall comes from an unresolved V gene, and the cause of the rest is unknown. The sample table holds around 140,000 clones, of which roughly four fifths were seen once. Of the sample, 2% to 3% is held by the ten largest clones. Material: PBMCs or T cells enriched from blood (not recorded which). The receptors stem from a man in his forties with acute COVID-19.

The genes are TRBV6-5 and TRBJ2-7; D ambiguous. Between the trimmed V and J ends, which lost 8 bases and 0 bases, there was a span of 11 bases. Looked up from germline, CDR1 is MNHEY and CDR2 is SVGAGI. This CDR3 spans 13 amino acids. CDR3 loop: CASARDISYEQYF. CDR3 nucleotides: TGTGCCAGCGCGAGAGATATCTCCTACGAGCAGTACTTC.

The chain carries TRBV21-1 and TRBJ2-1; the table's D call, TRBD2, was not checked against the DNA. TRBV21-1 is a pseudogene segment. The CDR3 runs to 19 residues. CDR3 DNA sequence: TGTGCCAGCAGCGCTCTTTTTGGGACTAGCGGGAGTTTCTACAATGAGCAGTTCTTC. Protein sequence: CASSALFGTSGSFYNEQFF.

This chain uses TRBV29-1 with TRBJ1-2; D might be TRBD1 (5 bases). The length of the CDR3 is 13 residues. Trimming shortened V by 0 bases and J by 8 bases, and 13 bases separated the two germline ends. The germline V gene has CDR1 SQVTM and CDR2 ANQGSEA. The CDR3 spells CSVEDPGVQGYTF. The CDR3 nucleotides are TGCAGCGTTGAAGACCCGGGGGTACAAGGCTACACCTTC.